Following are 29 T cell receptor beta chains from one sample sequenced in a study of OX40 agonist ivuxolimab in advanced cancers. Sequencing was performed with immunoSEQ multiplex PCR; in TCRdb, only in-frame clones are kept and a portion is missing. The sample yields roughly 80,000 clones, 87% seen once. The input for sequencing was CD4+ or CD8+ T cells sorted from blood, taken in a trial of the OX40 agonist ivuxolimab. The receptor set was obtained from an adult with an advanced solid tumor such as melanoma, head and neck, liver or kidney cancer.

The rearrangement joins TRBV5-3 to TRBJ1-5; 7 bases fit TRBD1. TRBV5-3 is classed as an ORF, of uncertain function. V was pared by 0 bases and J by 0 bases, with 6 bases of the junction left unmatched. This CDR3 spans 17 amino acids. In nucleotides, the CDR3 is TGTGCCAGAAGCTTGGGAGACAGGGTAAATAGCAATCAGCCCCAGCATTTT. This encodes CARSLGDRVNSNQPQHF.

J is TRBJ2-2 and V is TRBV5-6; 7 nucleotides align to TRBD1. Per the germline V gene, CDR1 is SGHDT and CDR2 is YYEEEE. The V segment lost 4 bases and the J segment 7 bases; nucleotides outside the gene matches: 10. The CDR3 is made up of 15 amino acids. The CDR3 region has the DNA TGTGCCAGCAGCGTCCTGACAGGGACGGGCGGGGAGCTGTTTTTT. This gives the protein CASSVLTGTGGELFF.

This chain links TRBV30 with TRBJ2-3; possible D gene TRBD2, 7 bases. The germline V gene has CDR1 GTSNPN and CDR2 SVGIG (reference sequence). There are 14 residues in the CDR3. V was trimmed by 4 bases and J by 4 bases, leaving 15 bases between them. The CDR3 nucleotides are TGTGCCTGGACCCTGGGGGGGGCGTCAGATACGCAGTATTTT. Translated: CAWTLGGASDTQYF. Looking up the rest from reference TRBV30 and TRBJ2-3 gives the full variable domain: SQTIHQWPATLVQPVGSPLSLECTVEGTSNPNLYWYRQAAGRGLQLLFYSVGIGQISSEVPQNLSASRPQDRQFILSSKKLLLSDSGFYLCAWTLGGASDTQYFGPGTRLTVL.

The chain's CDR3 is CASSKGQGDYGYTF. In DNA, the CDR3 is TGCGCCAGCAGCAAGGGACAGGGAGACTATGGCTACACCTTC. V is TRBV5-1 and J is TRBJ1-2; 9 bases fit TRBD1. The CDR3 runs 14 residues. Trimming removed 4 bases from V and 3 bases from J; junction bases left unmatched: 4. Germline values: CDR1 SGHRS, CDR2 YFSETQ.

V usage is TRBV5-5 and J usage is TRBJ2-7; 7 bases are a match to TRBD2. The junction had 2 bases not matched to a gene; V was cut back by 2 bases and J by 3 bases. This CDR3 comprises 13 residues. Germline V lookup: CDR1 SGHKS, CDR2 YYEKEE (reference sequence). The CDR3 nucleotides read TGTGCCAGCAGCTTTGGGAGGGGCTACGAGCAGTACTTC. It encodes CASSFGRGYEQYF.

The J gene is TRBJ1-1, the V gene TRBV15; D possibly corresponds to TRBD1 (5 bases). V dropped 0 bases and J dropped 5 bases, with 16 bases sitting between them. Germline assignment: CDR1 LNHNV and CDR2 YYDKDF (reference sequence). CDR3 length: 16 amino acids. CDR3 amino acids: CATSREGGRVDTEAFF. The DNA for the CDR3 is TGTGCCACCAGCAGAGAGGGTGGCAGGGTGGATACTGAAGCTTTCTTT.

This clone was detected once. The V gene is TRBV4-3, the J gene TRBJ2-2; a possible D gene is TRBD1 (6 bases). V was cut by 0 bases and J by 1 base, with 9 bases left in between. CDR3 length: 16 residues. Germline CDR1 LGHNA, CDR2 YSLEER. In nucleotides, the CDR3 is TGCGCCAGCAGCCAAGAAGGGGGACGGAACACCGGGGAGCTGTTTTTT. As protein: CASSQEGGRNTGELFF.

The DNA of the CDR3 is TGTGCCAGCACCCCGAATGAGGAGACCCAGTACTTC. Its translation is CASTPNEETQYF. The chain couples TRBV2 to TRBJ2-5; no clear D. This CDR3 is built from 12 residues. Trimming took 7 bases from V and 5 from J, leaving 11 bases between them. The germline V gene encodes CDR1 SNHLY and CDR2 FYNNEI.

The chain is built from TRBV6-1 and TRBJ2-2; D unclear. The germline V and J ends were trimmed by 8 bases and 0 bases, with 4 bases remaining between them. The germline CDR1 and CDR2 sequences are MNHNS and SASEGT. This CDR3 comprises 12 residues. The DNA of the CDR3 is TGTGCCAGCCGACCGAACACCGGGGAGCTGTTTTTT. Amino acid sequence: CASRPNTGELFF.

The chain links TRBV30 to TRBJ2-7; tentative D call: TRBD1 (6 bases). Germline values: CDR1 GTSNPN, CDR2 SVGIG (reference sequence). The CDR3 loop spans 12 amino acids. Trimming left V 5 bases short and J 2 bases short, with 10 bases between. CDR3 region: CAWGQTTYEQYF. The DNA of the CDR3 is TGTGCCTGGGGACAGACTACCTACGAGCAGTACTTC.

The chain uses TRBV19 and TRBJ1-4; D remains unclear. Germline lookup yields CDR1 LNHDA and CDR2 SQIVND (reference sequence). The CDR3 runs 14 residues. Trimming left V 6 bases short and J 8 bases short, with 16 bases between. CDR3 amino acids: CASRTDRGKEKLFF. The DNA for the CDR3 is TGTGCCAGTAGGACCGATAGAGGGAAAGAAAAACTGTTTTTT.

This clone showed up just once. The chain employs TRBV27 and TRBJ2-7; D is possibly TRBD1 (5 bases). V was clipped by 4 bases and J by 2 bases, with 12 bases between them. Germline assignment: CDR1 MNHEY and CDR2 SMNVEV (reference sequence). The CDR3 loop spans 14 amino acids. This CDR3 reads CASSSRTPTYEQYF. In DNA form, the CDR3 reads TGTGCCAGCAGTTCGAGGACACCTACCTACGAGCAGTACTTC.

A remark on this clone: At one of its ends the junction is not consistent with the germline gene, which may arise from a read error. The V call is TRBV4-2, the J call TRBJ1-4; tentatively, D is TRBD1 (5 bases). The CDR3 runs to 16 residues. Germline CDR1 reads LGHNA; CDR2 reads YNFKEQ. Here the CDR3 reads CASSKEGIATNEKLFF. For the CDR3, the DNA is TGTGCCAGCAGCAAAGAGGGGATTGCAACTAATGAAAAACTGTTTTTT.

V usage is TRBV6-6 and J usage is TRBJ1-3, with D unclear. This CDR3 is built from 14 residues. Trimming cost V 8 bases and J 2 bases, with 13 bases left between them. CDR1 and CDR2 (germline): MNHNY, SVGAGI (reference sequence). The CDR3 DNA follows: TGTGCCAGCGGACGAACTGGGGCTGGAAACACCATATATTTT. Protein product: CASGRTGAGNTIYF.

V is TRBV19 and J is TRBJ1-2; no definite D call. CDR1 is LNHDA, CDR2 SQIVND, per germline (reference sequence). Between the trimmed V and J ends, which lost 3 bases and 7 bases, there was a span of 12 bases. This CDR3 has 13 amino acids. The CDR3 here is CASSIRSSGGYTF. For the CDR3, the DNA is TGTGCCAGTAGTATCCGTTCCTCGGGTGGCTACACCTTC.

The chain has TRBV19 and TRBJ1-6; possible D gene TRBD1, 5 bases. V was pared by 2 bases and J by 7 bases, with 9 bases between. Germline V gives CDR1 LNHDA, CDR2 SQIVND (reference sequence). The length of the CDR3 is 14 residues. The CDR3 region has the DNA TGTGCCAGTAGTATACAGGGTAGAAATTCACCCCTCCACTTT. It yields the protein CASSIQGRNSPLHF.

The rearrangement links TRBV19 to TRBJ1-5; D remains unclear. Trimming shortened V by 4 bases and J by 4 bases, and 14 bases separated the two germline ends. The CDR3 length is 15 residues. CDR1 and CDR2 from the germline V gene are LNHDA and SQIVND (reference sequence). The CDR3 reads CASSNRAVANQPQHF. CDR3 sequence (DNA): TGTGCCAGTAGTAATAGGGCCGTCGCGAATCAGCCCCAGCATTTT. Full variable domain (remainder filled in from reference TRBV19 and TRBJ1-5): DGGITQSPKYLFRKEGQNVTLSCEQNLNHDAMYWYRQDPGQGLRLIYYSQIVNDFQKGDIAEGYSVSREKKESFPLTVTSAQKNPTAFYLCASSNRAVANQPQHFGDGTRLSIL.

The chain employs TRBV21-1 and TRBJ1-2; the table assigns TRBD1, which was not confirmed against the DNA. TRBV21-1 is flagged as a pseudogene. The CDR3 has 14 amino acids. CDR3 sequence reads: CASSNPGQGVGYTF. CDR3 DNA sequence: TGTGCCAGCAGCAACCCGGGACAGGGGGTCGGCTACACCTTC.

The chain has TRBV4-2 and TRBJ1-1; D is ambiguous. V was clipped by 0 bases and J by 10 bases, with 15 bases between them. The CDR3 has 14 residues. Germline CDR1 and CDR2: LGHNA and YNFKEQ. In nucleotides, the CDR3 is TGTGCCAGCAGCCAAGATATCGAGGGATTAGGAGCTTTCTTT. As protein: CASSQDIEGLGAFF.

The chain combines TRBV15 with TRBJ2-3; 7 bases match TRBD2. Unmatched junction bases numbered 5, after V lost 1 base and J lost 1 base. The V gene's germline CDR1 is LNHNV and CDR2 YYDKDF (reference sequence). This CDR3 spans 16 amino acids. This CDR3 is CATSRGGTSGTDTQYF. In DNA form, the CDR3 reads TGTGCCACCAGCAGAGGAGGCACTAGCGGCACAGATACGCAGTATTTT. Full variable domain (outside the CDR3, taken from reference TRBV15 and TRBJ2-3): DAMVIQNPRYQVTQFGKPVTLSCSQTLNHNVMYWYQQKSSQAPKLLFHYYDKDFNNEADTPDNFQSRRPNTSFCFLDIRSPGLGDTAMYLCATSRGGTSGTDTQYFGPGTRLTVL.

The V and J genes are TRBV6-1 and TRBJ2-2; 7 bases map to TRBD1. The CDR3 is 15 amino acids. The germline gives CDR1 MNHNS, CDR2 SASEGT. V lost 5 bases to trimming and J lost 7 bases; unmatched junction nucleotides: 10. This CDR3 is CASSFRTGSSGELFF. Here the CDR3 DNA reads TGTGCCAGCAGTTTCCGGACAGGTTCTAGCGGGGAGCTGTTTTTT.

CDR3 DNA: TGTGCCAGCAGCTTGGCCCCAGCGGGGAAGAAGAATGAGCAGTTCTTC. Translated: CASSLAPAGKKNEQFF. The chain uses TRBV5-6 and TRBJ2-1; the match to TRBD2 covers 7 bases. The germline CDR1 and CDR2 sequences are SGHDT and YYEEEE. V dropped 0 bases and J dropped 7; count of bases not matched to a gene: 10. The CDR3 covers 16 residues.

The chain carries TRBV30 and TRBJ1-5; tentative D call: TRBD1 (6 bases). Trimming took off 5 bases at V and 4 bases at J, with 12 bases between the two ends. The germline CDR1 and CDR2 sequences are GTSNPN and SVGIG (reference sequence). This CDR3 is built from 13 residues. The CDR3 DNA reads as TGTGCCTGGGGGCTTGACAGGAATCAGCCCCAGCATTTT. Protein product: CAWGLDRNQPQHF. Using reference TRBV30 and TRBJ1-5 for the parts outside the CDR3, the full variable domain is SQTIHQWPATLVQPVGSPLSLECTVEGTSNPNLYWYRQAAGRGLQLLFYSVGIGQISSEVPQNLSASRPQDRQFILSSKKLLLSDSGFYLCAWGLDRNQPQHFGDGTRLSIL.

The gene calls are TRBV5-4 and TRBJ2-5; 7 bases fit TRBD1. The CDR3 sequence is 15 residues long. J lost 4 bases, V lost 3 bases, and 9 bases had no gene match. Germline values: CDR1 SGHNT, CDR2 YYREEE (reference sequence). The CDR3 is CASSSDRAEAETQYF. The CDR3 DNA sequence: TGTGCCAGCAGCTCAGACAGGGCCGAAGCAGAGACCCAGTACTTC.

The V call is TRBV10-2, the J call TRBJ2-5; tentative D call: TRBD1 (6 bases). This CDR3 comprises 14 residues. With 0 bases removed from V and 3 bases from J, the gap between germline ends came to 8 bases. Per germline, CDR1 WSHSY and CDR2 SAAADI. The CDR3: CASSESRGKETQYF. The CDR3 DNA follows: TGCGCCAGCAGTGAGTCCAGGGGTAAAGAGACCCAGTACTTC.

The rearrangement links TRBV7-9 to TRBJ2-6, with TRBD2 matching 7 bases. After removal of 5 bases from V and 1 base from J, the junction contained 5 bases not matched to a gene. CDR1 and CDR2 from the germline V gene are SEHNR and FQNEAQ (reference sequence). The CDR3 runs 16 residues. The CDR3 loop reads CASSPQGGSGANVLTF. CDR3 nucleotides: TGTGCCAGCAGCCCCCAGGGAGGGTCTGGGGCCAACGTCCTGACTTTC.

This clone showed up just a few times. The chain joins TRBV10-3 to TRBJ1-3; no clear D. The CDR3 contains 14 residues. V lost 4 bases and J lost 0, with 7 bases in between. Germline V gene lookup returns CDR1 ENHRY and CDR2 SYGVKD. Here the CDR3 DNA reads TGTGCCATCAGTGCAGACGCCTCTGGAAACACCATATATTTT. It encodes CAISADASGNTIYF.

The chain is built from TRBV30 and TRBJ2-3; maybe TRBD1 (5 bases). This CDR3 is built from 13 residues. V lost 2 bases and J lost 1, with 7 bases in between. Looked up from germline, CDR1 is GTSNPN and CDR2 is SVGIG (reference sequence). This chain's CDR3 is CAWSIQGTDTQYF. CDR3 sequence (DNA): TGTGCCTGGAGTATACAGGGCACAGATACGCAGTATTTT.

Only one count was recorded for this clone. The V call is TRBV30, the J call TRBJ1-4; no clear D. CDR3 length equals 11 residues. V dropped 7 bases and J dropped 5 bases, with 8 bases sitting between them. The germline V gene has CDR1 GTSNPN and CDR2 SVGIG (reference sequence). This chain's CDR3 is CASQSNEKLFF. In DNA, the CDR3 is TGTGCCTCGCAATCGAATGAAAAACTGTTTTTT.